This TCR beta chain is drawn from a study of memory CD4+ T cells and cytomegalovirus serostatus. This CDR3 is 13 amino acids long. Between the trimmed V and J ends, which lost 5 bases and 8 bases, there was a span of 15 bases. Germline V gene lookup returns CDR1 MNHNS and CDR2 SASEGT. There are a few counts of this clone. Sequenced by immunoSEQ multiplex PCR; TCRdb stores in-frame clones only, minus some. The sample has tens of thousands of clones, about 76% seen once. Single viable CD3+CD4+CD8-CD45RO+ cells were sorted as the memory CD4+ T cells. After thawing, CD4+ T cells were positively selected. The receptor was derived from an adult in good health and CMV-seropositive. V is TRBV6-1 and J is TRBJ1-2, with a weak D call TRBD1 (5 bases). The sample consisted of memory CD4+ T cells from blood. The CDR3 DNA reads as TGTGCCAGCAGTTTAACAGGATCATGGGGCTACACCTTC. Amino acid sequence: CASSLTGSWGYTF.